The present T cell receptor beta chain was sequenced within a study of Ad26.COV2.S vaccination and SARS-CoV-2 variants. Overall study: By the intramuscular route, Ad26.COV2.S was given once, or twice 56 days apart.

Noted treatment: about 20 received Ad26.COV2.S at low or high dose, single or two shots; about 5 received placebo; per-sample allocation not given. Sampling happened 63 days after the first vaccine or placebo injection. It was an adult aged 18-55 years in Boston who was the donor. With regard to this clone: Antigen specificity is unknown.

With V trimmed by 3 bases and J by 6 bases, 5 bases remained unmatched. Germline V gives CDR1 SGHRS, CDR2 YFSETQ. This CDR3 region has 13 residues. Findings and limits, study-wide: Spike-specific TCR breadth ran higher among vaccine recipients than placebo recipients.

Generated by immunoSEQ multiplex PCR, the TCRdb table keeps only in-frame clones and is missing some. This sample has roughly 380,000 clones, with around 87% found just once. V usage is TRBV5-1 and J usage is TRBJ1-2, with TRBD1 matching 7 bases. The sample was peripheral blood, taken in a trial of Ad26.COV2.S vaccine versus placebo. The TCR was taken from a person between 18 and 59 years old who received the Ad26.COV2.S COVID-19 vaccine or a placebo. DNA of the CDR3: TGCGCCAGCAGCTACACCGGGACAGATGGCTACACCTTC. Translated, it gives CASSYTGTDGYTF.